This passage covers 18 T cell receptor beta chains from one sample sequenced in a study of blood T cell repertoires in COVID-19. Repertoires were generated with immunoSEQ multiplex PCR, while TCRdb's copy carries only in-frame clones and drops some. The sample includes approximately 250,000 clones, 88% of them seen just once. Sequencing was carried out using PBMCs or T cells enriched from blood (not recorded which). The receptors here all came from a woman between 25 and 40 years old who had recovered from COVID-19.

The chain combines TRBV7-2 with TRBJ1-6, with 7 bases identical to TRBD1. This CDR3 spans 18 amino acids. Trimming at V came to 1 base and at J to 6 bases, leaving 12 bases not matched to a gene. Germline V gene sequence: CDR1 SGHTA, CDR2 FQGNSA. CDR3 residues: CASSLGPSTGLFNSPLHF. The CDR3 region has the DNA TGTGCCAGCAGCTTAGGCCCTTCGACAGGGCTATTTAATTCACCCCTCCACTTT.

This chain connects TRBV6-5 to TRBJ1-2; TRBD1 is a possible D gene (5 bases). The CDR3 covers 15 residues. Germline V lookup: CDR1 MNHEY, CDR2 SVGAGI. V dropped 6 bases and J dropped 4 bases, with 18 bases sitting between them. CDR3 coding DNA: TGTGCCAGCAGGGAGGGGCCGATAGAACTCTATGGCTACACCTTC. Amino acids: CASREGPIELYGYTF.

The rearrangement uses TRBV7-9 and TRBJ2-3, with 9 bases lining up with TRBD1. CDR1 is SEHNR, CDR2 FQNEAQ, per germline (reference sequence). Trimming at V came to 5 bases and at J to 6 bases, leaving 9 bases not matched to a gene. This CDR3 is 15 amino acids long. The CDR3 region has the DNA TGTGCCAGCAGCCCGCCGGGACAGGGTCGCGATACGCAGTATTTT. Translating gives CASSPPGQGRDTQYF. The full variable domain, rest sourced from reference TRBV7-9 and TRBJ2-3, is DTGVSQNPRHKITKRGQNVTFRCDPISEHNRLYWYRQTLGQGPEFLTYFQNEAQLEKSRLLSDRFSAERPKGSFSTLEIQRTEQGDSAMYLCASSPPGQGRDTQYFGPGTRLTVL.

The chain joins TRBV7-9 to TRBJ2-3, with 11 bases matching TRBD2. The CDR3 covers 15 residues. Germline lookup yields CDR1 SEHNR and CDR2 FQNEAQ (reference sequence). The trim removed 7 bases at V and 5 bases at J, leaving 8 bases unmatched. The CDR3, as DNA: TGTGCCAGCAATCTTTTAGCGGGAGGGGTAGATACGCAGTATTTT. Its protein is CASNLLAGGVDTQYF.

This chain connects TRBV30 to TRBJ1-3; a possible D gene is TRBD1 (5 bases). Germline V gene sequence: CDR1 GTSNPN, CDR2 SVGIG (reference sequence). V was clipped by 2 bases and J by 0 bases, with 11 bases between them. CDR3 size: 15 residues. CDR3 bases: TGTGCCTGGAGTCAGGGTTTCAACTCTGGAAACACCATATATTTT. Its protein product is CAWSQGFNSGNTIYF. Full variable domain (outside the CDR3, taken from reference TRBV30 and TRBJ1-3): SQTIHQWPATLVQPVGSPLSLECTVEGTSNPNLYWYRQAAGRGLQLLFYSVGIGQISSEVPQNLSASRPQDRQFILSSKKLLLSDSGFYLCAWSQGFNSGNTIYFGEGSWLTVV.

This chain uses TRBV7-2 with TRBJ1-5, with 11 bases aligning to TRBD1. The CDR3 is made up of 15 amino acids. J gave up 4 bases and V 6 bases, and 5 bases lay outside the gene matches. The V gene's germline CDR1 is SGHTA and CDR2 FQGNSA. The CDR3 region has the DNA TGTGCCAGCAGACCGGACAGGGGGCCGAATCAGCCCCAGCATTTT. Its protein is CASRPDRGPNQPQHF.

This sequence joins TRBV27 and TRBJ1-3; D is unresolved. Trimming shortened V by 2 bases and J by 3 bases, and 5 bases separated the two germline ends. The CDR3 spans 13 residues. Germline V CDR1 and CDR2: MNHEY, SMNVEV (reference sequence). In nucleotides, the CDR3 is TGTGCCAGCAGTTTAAACATTGGAAACACCATATATTTT. Its protein product is CASSLNIGNTIYF.

This clone appeared a few times. The rearrangement links TRBV11-2 to TRBJ1-1, with 7 bases matching TRBD1. The CDR3 extends over 13 amino acids. The V gene end was trimmed by 5 bases and the J gene end by 1 base; junction bases not matched to a gene: 1. The germline V gene has CDR1 SGHAT and CDR2 FQNNGV. In nucleotides, the CDR3 is TGTGCCAGCAGCGGGGACAGGAACACTGAAGCTTTCTTT. Translation gives CASSGDRNTEAFF.

V and J are TRBV27 and TRBJ1-4; 8 bases are a match to TRBD1. The CDR3 consists of 16 residues. The J segment lost 3 bases and the V segment lost 5 bases, leaving 8 bases of the junction unmatched. Germline loops: CDR1 MNHEY, CDR2 SMNVEV (reference sequence). The CDR3 DNA reads as TGTGCCAGCAGTCCTAGGACGGACAGGGCTAATGAAAAACTGTTTTTT. Translated, it gives CASSPRTDRANEKLFF.

V usage is TRBV15 and J usage is TRBJ2-2, with D tentatively TRBD1 (5 bases). The CDR3 totals 15 residues. Trimming took 0 bases from V and 8 from J, leaving 13 bases between them. Germline CDR1 is LNHNV and CDR2 is YYDKDF (reference sequence). The CDR3 DNA reads as TGTGCCACCAGCAGAGATTGGGCAGGGAAAGGGGAGCTGTTTTTT. Its protein is CATSRDWAGKGELFF.

V and J are TRBV19 and TRBJ2-1; 10 nucleotides line up with TRBD1. V lost 4 bases and J lost 5; bases outside the gene matches: 5. CDR1 and CDR2 from the germline V gene are LNHDA and SQIVND (reference sequence). The CDR3 totals 15 residues. Here the CDR3 reads CASSTRDRGDNEQFF. In DNA form, the CDR3 reads TGTGCCAGTAGTACAAGGGACAGGGGAGACAATGAGCAGTTCTTC.

To note about this clone: This same CDR3 is encoded by further DNA sequences in the sample. The chain is built from TRBV27 and TRBJ2-3, with D possibly matching TRBD2 (5 bases). The germline gives CDR1 MNHEY, CDR2 SMNVEV (reference sequence). V shed 4 bases and J shed 0 bases, with 8 bases lying between them. The CDR3 loop spans 14 amino acids. CDR3 coding DNA: TGTGCCAGCAGTTCCAGAGGGAGCACAGATACGCAGTATTTT. As protein: CASSSRGSTDTQYF.

V is TRBV19 and J is TRBJ2-7; 8 nucleotides match TRBD1. There are 19 residues in the CDR3. Germline CDR1 is LNHDA and CDR2 is SQIVND (reference sequence). V shed 4 bases and J 1 base; nucleotides not matched to a gene: 18. The chain's CDR3 is CASSKVAGGAISASYEQYF. For the CDR3, the DNA is TGTGCCAGTAGTAAGGTAGCAGGGGGCGCGATAAGTGCTTCCTACGAGCAGTACTTC.

The chain carries TRBV5-4 and TRBJ1-2, with D possibly matching TRBD1 (5 bases). V lost 0 bases, J lost 4 bases, and 10 bases lay in between. CDR1 is SGHNT and CDR2 is YYREEE in the germline V gene (reference sequence). This CDR3 spans 14 amino acids. For the CDR3, the DNA is TGTGCCAGCAGCTTGGACAGGTCAGCCTATGGCTACACCTTC. Translation gives CASSLDRSAYGYTF.

V is TRBV19 and J is TRBJ1-1; 7 nucleotides agree with TRBD1. The CDR3 covers 15 residues. The V gene's germline CDR1 is LNHDA and CDR2 SQIVND (reference sequence). The V segment lost 5 bases and the J segment 8 bases; nucleotides outside the gene matches: 14. The CDR3 sequence: CASSEWTGIKAEAFF. CDR3 bases: TGTGCCAGTAGTGAATGGACAGGAATCAAGGCCGAAGCTTTCTTT.

The chain employs TRBV12-3 or TRBV12-4 and TRBJ1-1; D not certain. Deletions cut 7 bases from V and 7 bases from J, with 13 bases between. The CDR3 has 12 amino acids. DNA for the CDR3: TGTGCCAGCACGACGGGAGTAGGTGAAGCTTTCTTT. As protein: CASTTGVGEAFF.

The rearrangement uses TRBV7-9 and TRBJ2-1; 9 bases fit TRBD2. This CDR3 is built from 15 residues. Germline lookup yields CDR1 SEHNR and CDR2 FQNEAQ (reference sequence). V shed 5 bases, J shed 4 bases, and the junction held 6 bases outside the gene matches. CDR3 sequence: CASSPLRGGYNEQFF. CDR3 in DNA: TGTGCCAGCAGCCCTTTGCGGGGGGGTTACAATGAGCAGTTCTTC.

This clone was observed a single time. The chain employs TRBV24-1 and TRBJ1-2, with a possible D match to TRBD1 (6 bases). V was trimmed by 4 bases and J by 7 bases, leaving 12 bases between them. This CDR3 spans 13 amino acids. The V gene's germline CDR1 is KGHDR and CDR2 SFDVKD. The CDR3 region is CATSDRGAGGYTF. CDR3 coding DNA: TGTGCCACCAGTGACCGGGGGGCGGGTGGCTACACCTTC.